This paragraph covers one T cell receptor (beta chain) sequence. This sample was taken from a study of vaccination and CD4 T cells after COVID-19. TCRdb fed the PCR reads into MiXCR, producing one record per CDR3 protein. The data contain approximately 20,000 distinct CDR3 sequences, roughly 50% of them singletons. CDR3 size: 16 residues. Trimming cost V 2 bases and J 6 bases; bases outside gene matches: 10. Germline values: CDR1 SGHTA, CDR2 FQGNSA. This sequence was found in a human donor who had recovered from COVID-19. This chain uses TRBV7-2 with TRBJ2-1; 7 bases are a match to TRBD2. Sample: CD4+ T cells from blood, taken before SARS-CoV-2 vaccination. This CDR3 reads CASSLLGVAGPNEQFF. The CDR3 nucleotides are TGTGCCAGCAGCTTATTGGGAGTAGCGGGTCCCAATGAGCAGTTCTTC.